This T cell receptor (beta chain) was found in a study of neurological immune-mediated disorders. This CDR3 contains 16 residues. The germline CDR1 and CDR2 sequences are SGDLS and YYNGEE. The V gene lost 3 bases and the J gene lost 0 bases, with 12 bases spanning the gap. 5'RACE with 10-nucleotide random UMIs produced the cDNA. TCRdb processed the 5' RACE reads anew with MiXCR; each CDR3 protein has one entry. Of some 48,000 distinct CDR3 sequences listed, approximately 5.8% were seen once; the top ten hold approximately 1.5%. This clonotype was picked up many times. Sequenced material: CD4+ T cells from blood. The chain recombines TRBV9 with TRBJ2-2; weak D call: TRBD1 (6 bases). This TCR was sampled from a woman aged 18-29 years with multiple sclerosis. CDR3 residues: CASSGSRGSNTGELFF. The CDR3 region has the DNA TGTGCCAGCAGCGGATCCAGGGGATCGAACACCGGGGAGCTGTTTTTT.